This T cell receptor (beta chain) was profiled in a study of T cell responses to AZD1222 COVID-19 vaccine. Findings and caveats of the study: Clonal diversity was possibly underestimated; the donors were predominantly white British and more often female. Only a handful of individuals given AZD1222 were seropositive at baseline. Unmutated variant regions reportedly attract nearly half of all spike-specific TCRs. Rises in breadth and depth of Spike-specific TCRs came after two AZD1222 doses.

The data were produced by immunoSEQ multiplex PCR, yet TCRdb's version contains in-frame clones alone and is incomplete. In the table there are under 120,000 clones, 70% to 90% of which are singletons. This clone has just a few counts. Its antigen is still unknown. The V gene's germline CDR1 is SGHTA and CDR2 FQGNSA. V gave up 4 bases and J gave up 4 bases; unmatched junction bases: 13. This CDR3 comprises 17 residues. The receptor was derived from an adult who received the AZD1222 COVID-19 vaccine. The material sequenced was peripheral blood, taken 28 days after the second AZD1222 dose. V gene TRBV7-2 combines with J gene TRBJ1-3; 7 bases agree with TRBD1. The CDR3 nucleotides read TGTGCCAGCAGCTACCCCAGGGGGGCCTCGTCGGGAAACACCATATATTTT. It specifies CASSYPRGASSGNTIYF.